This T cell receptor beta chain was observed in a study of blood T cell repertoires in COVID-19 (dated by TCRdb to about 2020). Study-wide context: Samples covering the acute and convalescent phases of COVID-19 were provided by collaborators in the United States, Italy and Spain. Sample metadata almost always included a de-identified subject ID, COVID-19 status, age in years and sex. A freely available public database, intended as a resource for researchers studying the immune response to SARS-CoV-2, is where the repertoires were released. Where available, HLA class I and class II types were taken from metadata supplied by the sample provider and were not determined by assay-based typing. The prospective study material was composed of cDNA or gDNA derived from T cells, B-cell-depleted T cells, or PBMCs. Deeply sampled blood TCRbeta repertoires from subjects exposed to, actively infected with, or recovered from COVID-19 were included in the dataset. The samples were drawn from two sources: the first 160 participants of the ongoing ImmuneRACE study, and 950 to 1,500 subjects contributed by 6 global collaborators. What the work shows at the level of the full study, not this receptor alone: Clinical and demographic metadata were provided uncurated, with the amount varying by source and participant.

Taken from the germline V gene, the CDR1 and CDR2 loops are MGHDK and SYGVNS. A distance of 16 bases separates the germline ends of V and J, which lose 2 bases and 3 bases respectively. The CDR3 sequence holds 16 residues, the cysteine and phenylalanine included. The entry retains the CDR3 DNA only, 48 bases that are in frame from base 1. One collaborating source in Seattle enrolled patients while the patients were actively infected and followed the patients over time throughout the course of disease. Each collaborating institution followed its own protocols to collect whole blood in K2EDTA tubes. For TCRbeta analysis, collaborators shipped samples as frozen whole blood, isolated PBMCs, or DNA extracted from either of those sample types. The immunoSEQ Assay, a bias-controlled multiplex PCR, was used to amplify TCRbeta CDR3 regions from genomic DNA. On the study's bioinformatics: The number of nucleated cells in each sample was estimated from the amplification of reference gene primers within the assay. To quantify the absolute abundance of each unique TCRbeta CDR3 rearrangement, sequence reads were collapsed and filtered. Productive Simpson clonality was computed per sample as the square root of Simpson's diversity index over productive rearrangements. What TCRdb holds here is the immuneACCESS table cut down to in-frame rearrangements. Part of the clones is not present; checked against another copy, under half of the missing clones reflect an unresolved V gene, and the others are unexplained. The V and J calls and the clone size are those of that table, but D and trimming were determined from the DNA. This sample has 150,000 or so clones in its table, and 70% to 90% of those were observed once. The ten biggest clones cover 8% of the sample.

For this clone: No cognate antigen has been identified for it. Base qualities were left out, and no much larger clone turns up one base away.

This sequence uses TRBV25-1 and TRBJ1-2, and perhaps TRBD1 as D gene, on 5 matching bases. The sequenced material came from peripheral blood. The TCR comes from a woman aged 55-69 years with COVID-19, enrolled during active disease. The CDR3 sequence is CASSESRGGIYYGYTF. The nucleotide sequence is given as TGTGCCAGCAGTGAAAGCCGCGGGGGGATTTACTATGGCTACACCTTC.